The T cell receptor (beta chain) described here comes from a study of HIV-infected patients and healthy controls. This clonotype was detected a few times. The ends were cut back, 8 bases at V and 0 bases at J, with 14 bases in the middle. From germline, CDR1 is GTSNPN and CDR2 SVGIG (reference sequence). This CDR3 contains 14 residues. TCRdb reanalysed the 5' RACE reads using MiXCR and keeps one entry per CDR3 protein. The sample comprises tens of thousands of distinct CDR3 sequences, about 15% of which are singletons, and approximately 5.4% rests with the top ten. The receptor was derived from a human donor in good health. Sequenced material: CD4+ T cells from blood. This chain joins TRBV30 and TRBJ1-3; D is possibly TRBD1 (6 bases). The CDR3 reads CAGHRDTSGNTIYF. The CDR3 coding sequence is TGTGCCGGGCACAGGGACACCTCTGGAAACACCATATATTTT.